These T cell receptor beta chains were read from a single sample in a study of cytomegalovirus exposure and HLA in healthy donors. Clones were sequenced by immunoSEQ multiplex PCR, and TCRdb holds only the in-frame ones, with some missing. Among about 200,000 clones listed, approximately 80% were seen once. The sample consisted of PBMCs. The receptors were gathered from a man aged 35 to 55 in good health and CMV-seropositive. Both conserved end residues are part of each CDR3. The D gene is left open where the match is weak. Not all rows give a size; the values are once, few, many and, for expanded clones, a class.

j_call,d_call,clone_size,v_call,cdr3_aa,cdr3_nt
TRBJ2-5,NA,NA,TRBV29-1,CSVVIRARGTQYF,TGCAGCGTTGTTATCAGGGCCCGAGGGACCCAGTACTTC
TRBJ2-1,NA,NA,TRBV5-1,CASSSGGNEQFF,TGCGCCAGCAGCTCAGGAGGCAATGAGCAGTTCTTC
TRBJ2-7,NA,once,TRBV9,CASSVAGSYEQYF,TGTGCCAGCAGCGTAGCCGGGAGCTACGAGCAGTACTTC
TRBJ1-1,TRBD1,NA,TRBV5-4,CASSLGPGTGFTEAFF,TGTGCCAGCAGCTTGGGCCCCGGGACAGGGTTCACTGAAGCTTTCTTT
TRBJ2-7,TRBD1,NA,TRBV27,CASSLGTGGNEQYF,TGTGCCAGCAGTTTAGGGACAGGGGGGAACGAGCAGTACTTC
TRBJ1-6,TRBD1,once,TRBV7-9,CASNPTGDSPLHF,TGTGCCAGCAACCCCACAGGGGATTCACCCCTCCACTTT
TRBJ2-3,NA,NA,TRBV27,CASSLRQSGTDTQYF,TGTGCCAGCAGTCTACGACAGAGCGGCACAGATACGCAGTATTTT
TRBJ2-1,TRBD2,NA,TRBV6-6,CASSWGLAGEGEQFF,TGTGCCAGCAGTTGGGGACTAGCGGGAGAAGGTGAGCAGTTCTTC
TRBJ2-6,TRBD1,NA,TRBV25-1,CASSETGTGIPGANVLTF,TGTGCCAGCAGTGAGACCGGGACAGGGATCCCTGGGGCCAACGTCCTGACTTTC
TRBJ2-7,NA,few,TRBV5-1,CASSRDRRGEDEQYF,TGCGCCAGCAGCCGGGACCGCCGTGGGGAGGACGAGCAGTACTTC
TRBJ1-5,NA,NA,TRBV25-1,CASSLNPDRHNQPQHF,TGTGCCAGCAGTCTGAACCCCGACAGGCACAATCAGCCCCAGCATTTT
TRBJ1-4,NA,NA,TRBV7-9,CASSLVETPEKLFF,TGTGCCAGCAGCTTAGTTGAGACTCCTGAAAAACTGTTTTTT
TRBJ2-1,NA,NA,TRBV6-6,CASRPPSSSYNEQFF,TGTGCCAGCAGGCCTCCTTCTAGCTCCTACAATGAGCAGTTCTTC
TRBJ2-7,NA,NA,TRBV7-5,CVRSLFGPRDEQYF,TGTGTCAGAAGCTTATTCGGCCCCAGGGACGAGCAGTACTTC
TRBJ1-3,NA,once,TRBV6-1,CASSEQADSGNTIYF,TGTGCCAGCAGTGAGCAGGCAGACTCTGGAAACACCATATATTTT
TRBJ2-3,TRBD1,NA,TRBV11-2,CASSADVGTGYPDTQYF,TGTGCCAGCAGCGCCGACGTGGGGACAGGGTATCCAGATACGCAGTATTTT
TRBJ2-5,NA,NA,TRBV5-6,CASSLISETQYF,TGTGCCAGCAGCTTGATATCGGAGACCCAGTACTTC
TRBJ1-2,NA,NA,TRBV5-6,CASSPAGIRANYGYTF,TGTGCCAGCAGCCCAGCAGGGATTCGAGCTAACTATGGCTACACCTTC
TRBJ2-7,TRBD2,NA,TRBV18,CASSPGASGGPSSYEQYF,TGTGCCAGCTCACCAGGTGCTAGCGGGGGGCCTAGCTCCTACGAGCAGTACTTC
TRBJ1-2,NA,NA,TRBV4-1,CASSRQSGANYGYTF,TGCGCCAGCAGCCGCCAGTCCGGAGCTAACTATGGCTACACCTTC
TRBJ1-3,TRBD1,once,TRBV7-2,CASSWTGSGNTIYF,TGTGCCAGCAGCTGGACAGGCTCTGGAAACACCATATATTTT
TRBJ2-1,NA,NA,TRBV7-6,CASSEHSRQANNEQFF,TGTGCCAGCAGTGAACACTCCCGACAGGCTAACAATGAGCAGTTCTTC
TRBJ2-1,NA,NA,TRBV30,CARGQDSYNEQFF,TGTGCGAGAGGGCAGGATTCCTACAATGAGCAGTTCTTC
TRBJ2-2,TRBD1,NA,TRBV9,CASNTGGKGTGELFF,TGTGCCAGCAACACAGGGGGCAAGGGCACCGGGGAGCTATTTTTT
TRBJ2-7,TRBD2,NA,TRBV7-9,CASSWGLAVTYEQYF,TGTGCCAGCAGCTGGGGACTAGCGGTTACCTACGAGCAGTACTTC
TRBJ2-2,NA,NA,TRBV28,CASNPAWTGELFF,TGTGCCAGCAACCCAGCGTGGACCGGGGAGCTGTTTTTT
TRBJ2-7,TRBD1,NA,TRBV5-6,CASSDRDRGGHEQYF,TGTGCCAGCAGCGACCGGGACAGGGGTGGACACGAGCAGTACTTC
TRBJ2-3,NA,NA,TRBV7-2,CASSLYGDTQYF,TGTGCCAGCAGCTTATACGGAGATACGCAGTATTTT
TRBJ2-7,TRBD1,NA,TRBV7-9,CATDLPGQGSYEQYF,TGTGCCACCGATTTACCGGGACAGGGATCCTACGAGCAGTACTTC
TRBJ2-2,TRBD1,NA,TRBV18,CASSPPIEGQHTGELFF,TGTGCCAGCTCACCACCGATAGAGGGACAGCACACCGGGGAGCTGTTTTTT
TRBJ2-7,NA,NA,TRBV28,CASSLSRDSYEQYF,TGTGCCAGCAGTTTATCCAGGGACTCCTACGAGCAGTACTTC
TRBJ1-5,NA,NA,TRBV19,CASSIPTDLGGQPQHF,TGTGCCAGTAGTATTCCGACAGATCTAGGGGGACAGCCCCAGCATTTT
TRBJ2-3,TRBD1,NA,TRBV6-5,CASSRTTGGLTQYF,TGTGCCAGCAGTCGGACCACAGGGGGGTTAACGCAGTATTTT
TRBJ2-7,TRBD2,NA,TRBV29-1,CSVKTSGSSYEQYF,TGCAGCGTCAAGACTAGCGGCAGCTCCTACGAGCAGTACTTC
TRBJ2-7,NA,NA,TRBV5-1,CAFFKQKAAYEQYF,TGCGCTTTTTTCAAGCAGAAGGCGGCATACGAGCAGTACTTC
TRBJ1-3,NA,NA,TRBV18,CASSPTRGGNTIYF,TGTGCCAGCTCACCAACCAGGGGTGGAAACACCATATATTTT
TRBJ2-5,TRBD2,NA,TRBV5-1,CASSLGTSGVVTQYF,TGCGCCAGCAGCTTGGGGACTAGCGGGGTGGTGACCCAGTACTTC
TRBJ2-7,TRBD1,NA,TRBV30,CAWSLQGGPKEQYF,TGTGCCTGGAGTCTACAGGGGGGCCCTAAAGAGCAGTACTTC
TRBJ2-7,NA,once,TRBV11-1,CASSKGQAYEQYF,TGTGCCAGCAGCAAGGGACAAGCCTACGAGCAGTACTTC
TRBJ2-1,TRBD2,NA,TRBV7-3,CASSLLGTSGGAWSYNEQFF,TGTGCCAGCAGCTTACTCGGGACTAGCGGGGGGGCGTGGTCCTACAATGAGCAGTTCTTC
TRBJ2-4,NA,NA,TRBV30,CAWSVRGDLANIQYF,TGTGCCTGGAGTGTACGGGGTGATCTCGCAAACATTCAGTACTTC
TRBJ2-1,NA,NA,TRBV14,CASSQAGVGNEQFF,TGTGCCAGCAGCCAAGCGGGGGTAGGCAATGAGCAGTTCTTC
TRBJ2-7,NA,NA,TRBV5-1,CASSLTSRGQYF,TGCGCCAGCAGCTTAACCTCTCGGGGGCAGTACTTC
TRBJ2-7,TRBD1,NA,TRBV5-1,CASSRSGTAYEQYF,TGCGCCAGCAGCAGATCCGGGACAGCCTACGAGCAGTACTTC
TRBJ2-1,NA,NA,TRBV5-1,CASSLGRKGEQFF,TGCGCCAGCAGCTTGGGGAGGAAGGGTGAGCAGTTCTTC
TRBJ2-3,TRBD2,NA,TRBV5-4,CASSLRVAGSTDTQYF,TGTGCCAGCAGCTTGAGGGTAGCGGGTAGCACAGATACGCAGTATTTT
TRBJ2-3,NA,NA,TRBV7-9,CASSLGIARSTSTDTQYF,TGTGCCAGCAGCTTAGGAATTGCCCGGAGTACTAGCACAGATACGCAGTATTTT
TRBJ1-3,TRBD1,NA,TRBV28,CASRPGGQGSFGNTIYF,TGTGCCAGCAGGCCCGGGGGACAGGGGTCGTTTGGAAACACCATATATTTT
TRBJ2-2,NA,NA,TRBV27,CASKLATTGELFF,TGTGCCAGCAAACTAGCTACCACCGGGGAGCTGTTTTTT
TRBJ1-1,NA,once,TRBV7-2,CASSLPASEAFF,TGTGCCAGCAGCTTACCGGCTAGTGAAGCTTTCTTT
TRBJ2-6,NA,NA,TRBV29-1,CSVQGSGANVLTF,TGCAGCGTCCAGGGGTCTGGGGCCAACGTCCTGACTTTC
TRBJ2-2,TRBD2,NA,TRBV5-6,CASGTGASGGARTGELFF,TGTGCCAGCGGCACCGGGGCTAGCGGGGGGGCTCGCACCGGGGAGCTGTTTTTT
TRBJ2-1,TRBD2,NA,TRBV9,CASSVAGGRSYNEQFF,TGTGCCAGCAGCGTAGCGGGGGGGCGATCCTACAATGAGCAGTTCTTC
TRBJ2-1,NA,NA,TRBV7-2,CASSLDWDEQFF,TGTGCCAGCAGCCTCGACTGGGATGAGCAGTTCTTC
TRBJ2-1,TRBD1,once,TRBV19,CASSIGTGGYNEQFF,TGTGCCAGTAGTATTGGGACAGGGGGATACAATGAGCAGTTCTTC
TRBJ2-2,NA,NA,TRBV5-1,CASSLAQITGELFF,TGCGCCAGCAGCTTGGCCCAGATCACCGGGGAGCTGTTTTTT